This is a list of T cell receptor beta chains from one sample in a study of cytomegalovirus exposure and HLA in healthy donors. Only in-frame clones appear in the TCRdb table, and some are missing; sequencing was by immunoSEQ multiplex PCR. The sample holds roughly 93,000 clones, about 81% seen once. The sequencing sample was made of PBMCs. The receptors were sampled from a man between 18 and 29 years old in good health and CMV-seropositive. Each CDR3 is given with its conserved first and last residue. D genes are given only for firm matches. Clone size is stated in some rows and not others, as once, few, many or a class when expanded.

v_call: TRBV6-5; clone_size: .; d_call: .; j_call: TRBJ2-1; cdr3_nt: TGTGCCAGCAGACGCGGAGGTGGGTCCTACAATGAGCAGTTCTTC; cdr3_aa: CASRRGGGSYNEQFF
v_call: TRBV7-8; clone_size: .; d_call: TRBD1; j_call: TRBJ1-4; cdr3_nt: TGTGCCAGCAGCCCGGACAGGGTCGGTGAAAAACTGTTTTTT; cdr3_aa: CASSPDRVGEKLFF
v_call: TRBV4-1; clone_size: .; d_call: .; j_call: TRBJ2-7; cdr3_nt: TGCGCCAGCAGCCAAGGCGCTTTCCAACCCGCTTTTTACGAGCAGTACTTC; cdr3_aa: CASSQGAFQPAFYEQYF
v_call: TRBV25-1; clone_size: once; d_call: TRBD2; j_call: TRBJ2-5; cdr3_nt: TGTGCCAGCAGTGAGCCGGGACTACAAGAGACCCAGTACTTC; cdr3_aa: CASSEPGLQETQYF
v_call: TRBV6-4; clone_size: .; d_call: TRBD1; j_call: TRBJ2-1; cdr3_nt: TGTGCCAGCAGACAGGGGGCAGGCGAGCAGTTCTTC; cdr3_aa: CASRQGAGEQFF
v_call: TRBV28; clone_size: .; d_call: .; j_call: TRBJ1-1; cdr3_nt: TGTGCCAGCAGTGACCGCAATCGACACTCTGTCGACACTGAAGCTTTCTTT; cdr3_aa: CASSDRNRHSVDTEAFF
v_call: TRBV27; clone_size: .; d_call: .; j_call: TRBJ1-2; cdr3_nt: TGTGCCAGCAGTTCCCCAGCGGGGGGCTACACCTTC; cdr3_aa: CASSSPAGGYTF
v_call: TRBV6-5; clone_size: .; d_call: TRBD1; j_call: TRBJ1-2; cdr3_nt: TGTGCCAGCAGTTTGCGGGACAGGGCGAGTAATGGAGGCTACACCTTC; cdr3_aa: CASSLRDRASNGGYTF
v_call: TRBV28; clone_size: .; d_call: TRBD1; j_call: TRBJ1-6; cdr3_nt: TGTGCCAGCAGTCCGCTCATTACCGACAGGGGGGGATCACCCCTCCACTTT; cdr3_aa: CASSPLITDRGGSPLHF
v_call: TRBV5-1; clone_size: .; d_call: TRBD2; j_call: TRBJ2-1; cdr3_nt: TGCGCCAGCAGCTTAGCGACGGGGGGGCAATGGGATGAGCAGTTCTTC; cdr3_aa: CASSLATGGQWDEQFF
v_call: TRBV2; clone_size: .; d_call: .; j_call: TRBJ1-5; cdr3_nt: TGTGCCAGCACCTCGGGCGGAGGGGGCAATCAGCCCCAGCATTTT; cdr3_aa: CASTSGGGGNQPQHF
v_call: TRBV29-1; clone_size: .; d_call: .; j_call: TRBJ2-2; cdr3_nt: TGCAGCGTTGTAATGGCAGATAACACCGGGGAGCTGTTTTTT; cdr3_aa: CSVVMADNTGELFF
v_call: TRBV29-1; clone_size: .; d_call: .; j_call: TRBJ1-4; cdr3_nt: TGCAGCGTTGGTTCCGGGGGAACTGAAAAACTGTTTTTT; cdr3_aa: CSVGSGGTEKLFF
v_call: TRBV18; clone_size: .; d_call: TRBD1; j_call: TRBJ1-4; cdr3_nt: TGTGCCAGCTCGGACAGGGCGGATGAAAAACTGTTTTTT; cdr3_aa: CASSDRADEKLFF
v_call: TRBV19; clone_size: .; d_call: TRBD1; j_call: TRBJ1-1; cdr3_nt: TGTGCCAGTAGATTGGACAGGGGGAACACTGAAGCTTTCTTT; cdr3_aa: CASRLDRGNTEAFF
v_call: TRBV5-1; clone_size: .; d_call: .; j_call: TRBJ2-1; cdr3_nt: TGCGCCAGCAGCTTGCGAGTGGCCAGCGATGAGCAGTTCTTC; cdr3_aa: CASSLRVASDEQFF
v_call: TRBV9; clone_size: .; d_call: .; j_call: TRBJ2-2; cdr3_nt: TGTGCCAGCAGCGTAGACGGAGCCCGGAACACCGGGGAGCTGTTTTTT; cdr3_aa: CASSVDGARNTGELFF
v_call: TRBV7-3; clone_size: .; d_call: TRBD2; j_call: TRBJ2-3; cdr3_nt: TGTGCCAGCAGCTTAAAAGGGGACTATTCAGATACGCAGTATTTT; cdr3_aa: CASSLKGDYSDTQYF
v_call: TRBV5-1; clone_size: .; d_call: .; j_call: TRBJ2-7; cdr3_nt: TGCGCCAGCAGGTCGGGTTCTAACGAGCAGTACTTC; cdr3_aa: CASRSGSNEQYF
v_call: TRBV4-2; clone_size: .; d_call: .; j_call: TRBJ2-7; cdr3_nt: TGTGCCAGCAGCCAAGATACGGGGTCTAGCTCCTACGAGCAGTACTTC; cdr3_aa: CASSQDTGSSSYEQYF
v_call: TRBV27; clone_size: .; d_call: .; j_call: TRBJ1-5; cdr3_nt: TGTGCCAGCAGTCCCTGGGGGGGCAATCAGCCCCAGCATTTT; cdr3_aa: CASSPWGGNQPQHF
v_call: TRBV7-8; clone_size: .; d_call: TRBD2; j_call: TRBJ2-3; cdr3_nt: TGTGCCAGCAGCCTCTGGGGTGGCGGGGGGGCTAGCGATACGCAGTATTTT; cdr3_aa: CASSLWGGGGASDTQYF
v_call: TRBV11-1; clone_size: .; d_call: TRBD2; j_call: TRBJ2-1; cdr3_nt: TGTGCCAGCAGCCCTAGCGGGGGGGCCCCGAATGAGCAGTTCTTC; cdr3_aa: CASSPSGGAPNEQFF
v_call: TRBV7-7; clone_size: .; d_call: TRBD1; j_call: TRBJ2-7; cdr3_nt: TGTGCCAGCAGCCAAGGACAGGGAGAAGTGTTCGAGCAGTACTTC; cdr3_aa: CASSQGQGEVFEQYF
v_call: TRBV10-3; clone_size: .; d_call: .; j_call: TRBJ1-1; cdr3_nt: TGTGCCATCAGTGGAAGGGCCCAGGGCCCCGGGAACACTGAAGCTTTCTTT; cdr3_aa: CAISGRAQGPGNTEAFF
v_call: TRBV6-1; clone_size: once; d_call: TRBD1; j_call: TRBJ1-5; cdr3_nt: TGTGCCAGCAGCGGGAAGACAGGGTCCAATCAGCCCCAGCATTTT; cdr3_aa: CASSGKTGSNQPQHF
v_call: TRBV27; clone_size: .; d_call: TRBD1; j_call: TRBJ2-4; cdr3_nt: TGTGCCAGCAGTTTGGGACAGGGGACAAAAAACATTCAGTACTTC; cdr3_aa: CASSLGQGTKNIQYF
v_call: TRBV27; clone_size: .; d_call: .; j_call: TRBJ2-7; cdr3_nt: TGTGCCAGCAGACCCGGGGGACCCTACGAGCAGTACTTC; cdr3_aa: CASRPGGPYEQYF
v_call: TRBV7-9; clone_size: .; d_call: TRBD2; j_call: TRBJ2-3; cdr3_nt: TGTGCCAGCAGCTTAGGAAGCGGGGGGGCAGAAACTAGCACAGATACGCAGTATTTT; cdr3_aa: CASSLGSGGAETSTDTQYF
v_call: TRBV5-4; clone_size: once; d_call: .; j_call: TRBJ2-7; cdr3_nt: TGTGCCAGCAGCTCTACGGTTTCCTCCTACGAGCAGTACTTC; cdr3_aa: CASSSTVSSYEQYF
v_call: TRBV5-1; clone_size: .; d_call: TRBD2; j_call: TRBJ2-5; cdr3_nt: TGCGCCAGCAGCTCCGATACCTTAGCGGGGGGCCTGCAAGAGACCCAGTACTTC; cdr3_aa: CASSSDTLAGGLQETQYF
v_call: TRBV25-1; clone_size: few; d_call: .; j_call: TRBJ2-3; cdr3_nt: TGTGCCAGCAGTGAATATGGGGGGAACGCGCAGTATTTT; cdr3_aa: CASSEYGGNAQYF
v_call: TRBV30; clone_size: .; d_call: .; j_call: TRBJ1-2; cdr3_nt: TGTGCCTGGAGCAGGATGGGCTATGGCTACACCTTC; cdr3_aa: CAWSRMGYGYTF
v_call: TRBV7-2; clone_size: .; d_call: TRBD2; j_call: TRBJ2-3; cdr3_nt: TGTGCCAGCAGCTTAGATGGGGGGGGAGTTACGCAGTATTTT; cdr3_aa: CASSLDGGGVTQYF
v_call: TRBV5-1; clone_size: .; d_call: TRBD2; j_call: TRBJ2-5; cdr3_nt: TGCGCCAGCAGCTTGGAACTAGCGGGGAGGTACCAAGAGACCCAGTACTTC; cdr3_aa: CASSLELAGRYQETQYF
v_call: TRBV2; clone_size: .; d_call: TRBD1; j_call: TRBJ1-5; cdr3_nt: TGTGCCAGCACCGGACAGGGATTTGGGAATCAGCCCCAGCATTTT; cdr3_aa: CASTGQGFGNQPQHF
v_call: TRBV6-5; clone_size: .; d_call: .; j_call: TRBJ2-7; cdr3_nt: TGTGCCAGCACAGGGTCCGGCGAGCAGTACTTC; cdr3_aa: CASTGSGEQYF
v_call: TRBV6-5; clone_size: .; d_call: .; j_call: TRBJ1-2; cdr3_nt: TGTGCCACCAGTAACGGGGGGGCAGCTAACTATGGCTACACCTTC; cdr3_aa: CATSNGGAANYGYTF
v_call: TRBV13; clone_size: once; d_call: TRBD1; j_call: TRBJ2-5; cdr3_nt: TGTGCCAGCAGCATTACCGGGACAGGGGAGGCCCAGTACTTC; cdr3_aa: CASSITGTGEAQYF
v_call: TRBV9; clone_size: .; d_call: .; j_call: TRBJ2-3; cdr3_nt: TGTGCCAGCAGCGTTATTGTCACAGATACGCAGTATTTT; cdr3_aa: CASSVIVTDTQYF
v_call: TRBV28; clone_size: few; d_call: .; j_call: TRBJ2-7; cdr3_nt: TGTGCCAGCAGTTTATACGGCTACGAGCAGTACTTC; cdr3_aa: CASSLYGYEQYF